Below, 16 T cell receptor beta chains from the same sample are listed, as sequenced in a study of blood T cell repertoires in COVID-19. Profiling relied on immunoSEQ multiplex PCR, and the TCRdb table lists in-frame clones only, not all of them. This sample carries tens of thousands of clones, approximately 80% of them seen once, and the ten largest clones take 6.5% to 8%. Sequenced sample: peripheral blood. The receptor source for this set is a human donor in a cohort sampled during active COVID-19.

J is TRBJ2-7 and V is TRBV7-9, with 10 positions matching TRBD2. The CDR3 sequence is 14 residues long. Germline trimming cut 2 bases from V and 5 bases from J; bases unmatched to any gene: 3. Per germline, CDR1 SEHNR and CDR2 FQNEAQ (reference sequence). Here the CDR3 reads CASSLLLAGDEQYF. The CDR3, as DNA: TGTGCCAGCAGCTTACTCCTAGCGGGAGACGAGCAGTACTTC.

The chain joins TRBV29-1 to TRBJ2-7; 10 nucleotides match TRBD1. The germline V gene has CDR1 SQVTM and CDR2 ANQGSEA. The CDR3 runs to 13 residues. Trimming took 6 bases from V and 3 from J; bases not matched to a gene: 5. This CDR3 reads CSVSGTGVYEQYF. The CDR3 nucleotides are TGCAGCGTCTCCGGGACAGGGGTCTACGAGCAGTACTTC.

The chain links TRBV20-1 to TRBJ2-7, with TRBD2 matching over 9 bases. Germline CDR1 DFQATT, CDR2 SNEGSKA (reference sequence). With 3 bases clipped from V and 6 bases from J, the junction kept 6 bases outside the gene matches. The CDR3 has 13 residues. The CDR3 reads CSASPSGRTEQYF. The CDR3 coding sequence is TGCAGTGCTAGTCCCAGCGGGAGGACCGAGCAGTACTTC.

The V and J genes are TRBV18 and TRBJ1-1, with D perhaps TRBD1 (6 bases). The CDR3 spans 15 residues. Trimming stripped 3 bases from V and 0 bases from J, with 11 bases between. From germline, CDR1 is KGHSH and CDR2 LQKENI. CDR3 in DNA: TGTGCCAGCTCACCGTCGGGACACCTGAACACTGAAGCTTTCTTT. It encodes CASSPSGHLNTEAFF. Using reference TRBV18 and TRBJ1-1 for the parts outside the CDR3, the full variable domain is NAGVMQNPRHLVRRRGQEARLRCSPMKGHSHVYWYRQLPEEGLKFMVYLQKENIIDESGMPKERFSAEFPKEGPSILRIQQVVRGDSAAYFCASSPSGHLNTEAFFGQGTRLTVV.

The chain has TRBV19 and TRBJ2-1; D is ambiguous. This CDR3 has 13 residues. Germline V CDR1 and CDR2: LNHDA, SQIVND (reference sequence). Deletions cut 3 bases from V and 4 bases from J, with 7 bases between. The DNA for the CDR3 is TGTGCCAGTAGTATGCCCTATTACAATGAGCAGTTCTTC. This translates into CASSMPYYNEQFF.

The chain joins TRBV7-2 to TRBJ2-6, with TRBD1 as a possible D gene (6 bases). Trimming left V 4 bases short and J 0 bases short, with 19 bases between. This CDR3 comprises 19 residues. The germline V gene encodes CDR1 SGHTA and CDR2 FQGNSA. The DNA of the CDR3 is TGTGCCAGCAGCTCGGCCGGGACAAGGTCTAGCTCTGGGGCCAACGTCCTGACTTTC. Its translation: CASSSAGTRSSSGANVLTF.

This clone was seen just once. The gene calls are TRBV6-5 and TRBJ2-7; D is undetermined. V lost 5 bases and J 0 bases, leaving 11 bases between the germline ends. Germline loops: CDR1 MNHEY, CDR2 SVGAGI. There are 14 residues in the CDR3. Here the CDR3 DNA reads TGTGCCAGCAGTCCTGCGGCCCACTCCTACGAGCAGTACTTC. It translates to CASSPAAHSYEQYF.

This clone was seen more than once but under ten times. V is TRBV4-2 and J is TRBJ1-1; weak D call: TRBD1 (6 bases). Germline CDR1 reads LGHNA; CDR2 reads YNFKEQ. CDR3 length equals 13 residues. The germline V and J ends were trimmed by 0 bases and 4 bases, with 6 bases remaining between them. The CDR3 reads CASSQEGGTEAFF. The CDR3, as DNA: TGTGCCAGCAGCCAAGAAGGGGGCACTGAAGCTTTCTTT.

The gene calls are TRBV4-1 and TRBJ2-7; 8 bases map to TRBD1. The CDR3 covers 16 residues. The J segment lost 1 base and the V segment lost 1 base, leaving 6 bases of the junction unmatched. Germline CDR1 is MGHRA and CDR2 is YSYEKL. CDR3 DNA: TGCGCCAGCAGCCAAGCTCTGGACAGGGTATCCTACGAGCAGTACTTC. Its protein product is CASSQALDRVSYEQYF.

The CDR3 here is CASSTQRSGELFF. The CDR3 region has the DNA TGTGCCAGTAGTACTCAGCGCTCCGGGGAGCTGTTTTTT. V and J are TRBV19 and TRBJ2-2, with D unclear. CDR1 and CDR2 from the germline V gene are LNHDA and SQIVND (reference sequence). The CDR3 sequence is 13 residues long. Trimming cost V 4 bases and J 6 bases, with 9 bases left between them.

This clone was seen only once. V and J are TRBV21-1 and TRBJ2-5; the D segment call TRBD2 is taken from the table without a DNA check. TRBV21-1 is termed a pseudogene. The CDR3 extends over 13 amino acids. The CDR3 here is CASETRRRGGRYF. DNA of the CDR3: TGTGCCAGCGAAACCCGGCGTAGGGGGGGTCGGTACTTC.

This chain uses TRBV5-1 with TRBJ2-3; 11 nucleotides agree with TRBD2. The CDR3 is 16 residues long. V was clipped by 3 bases and J by 1 base; unmatched bases: 4. Germline V gene lookup returns CDR1 SGHRS and CDR2 YFSETQ. In DNA form, the CDR3 reads TGCGCCAGCAGCTCGGGACTAGCGGACGGCACAGATACGCAGTATTTT. This encodes CASSSGLADGTDTQYF.

The chain combines TRBV5-1 with TRBJ2-3, with 8 bases lining up with TRBD2. The CDR3 has 14 residues. CDR1 and CDR2 from the germline V gene are SGHRS and YFSETQ. V shed 4 bases and J 4 bases; nucleotides not matched to a gene: 5. CDR3 sequence: CASSIGLASDTQYF. The CDR3 DNA reads as TGCGCCAGCAGCATAGGACTAGCCTCAGATACGCAGTATTTT.

The chain carries TRBV7-2 and TRBJ2-5; possibly TRBD2 for D (5 bases). Per germline, CDR1 SGHTA and CDR2 FQGNSA. V was cut by 1 base and J by 4 bases, with 13 bases left in between. CDR3 length: 15 residues. CDR3 region: CASSLDGLQRETQYF. The CDR3 nucleotides read TGTGCCAGCAGCTTAGACGGACTCCAGCGAGAGACCCAGTACTTC.

The chain couples TRBV18 to TRBJ2-3, with no clear D. V dropped 3 bases and J dropped 0 bases, with 4 bases sitting between them. This CDR3 comprises 13 residues. Germline CDR1 KGHSH, CDR2 LQKENI. In DNA form, the CDR3 reads TGTGCCAGCTCACCTCATAGCACAGATACGCAGTATTTT. This translates into CASSPHSTDTQYF.

The chain uses TRBV7-8 and TRBJ1-1; weak D call: TRBD1 (5 bases). Trimming shortened V by 5 bases and J by 1 base, and 8 bases separated the two germline ends. The CDR3 length is 13 residues. Germline V gene lookup returns CDR1 SGHVS and CDR2 FQNEAQ. The CDR3 DNA is TGTGCCAGCAGCAAAGACAGGAACACTGAAGCTTTCTTT. Its translation is CASSKDRNTEAFF.